Reported below is one T cell receptor beta chain. Libraries were prepared by immunoSEQ multiplex PCR; TCRdb keeps only in-frame clonotypes and omits some of them. The data contain about 130,000 clones, approximately 92% of them seen just once; the ten biggest clones take up around 2.1%. This record belongs to a study of control samples from healthy donors and cancer patients. The CDR3 extends over 13 amino acids. V was trimmed by 4 bases and J by 8 bases, leaving 15 bases between them. Germline V gene lookup returns CDR1 SQVTM and CDR2 ANQGSEA. The V gene is TRBV29-1, the J gene TRBJ1-3; tentative D call: TRBD1 (5 bases). This clonotype originated in a woman aged 45-59 years in good health. Material for sequencing was blood. The CDR3 loop reads CSVVRGLGDTIYF. For the CDR3, the DNA is TGCAGCGTTGTACGGGGGTTGGGAGACACCATATATTTT.